What follows are 12 T cell receptor beta chains derived from one specimen sequenced in a study of shared clonotypes between healthy human individuals. Method: immunoSEQ multiplex PCR; TCRdb's copy keeps in-frame clones and lacks some. Here the sample spans roughly 480,000 clones, 79% being singletons. Sequencing was carried out using PBMCs. These receptors were collected from a woman between 40 and 55 years old in good health. Some clones in this sample may be carry-over from other donors' samples.

This sequence joins TRBV4-3 and TRBJ1-4, with D possibly being TRBD1 (6 bases). This CDR3 contains 15 residues. Germline values: CDR1 LGHNA, CDR2 YSLEER. V was pared by 0 bases and J by 8 bases, with 13 bases between. The DNA for the CDR3 is TGCGCCAGCAGCCAAGAATGGGGGCTTGGAGAAAAACTGTTTTTT. Protein product: CASSQEWGLGEKLFF.

The CDR3 protein is CASSQVGKQDEAFF. DNA for the CDR3: TGCGCCAGCAGCCAAGTTGGCAAACAGGACGAAGCTTTCTTT. This chain joins TRBV4-1 and TRBJ1-1; D possibly corresponds to TRBD1 (5 bases). The V end was cut by 1 base, the J end by 8 bases, with 14 bases between. CDR3 size: 14 residues. Per the germline V gene, CDR1 is MGHRA and CDR2 is YSYEKL.

The chain employs TRBV15 and TRBJ1-4, with D maybe TRBD1 (6 bases). V shed 0 bases and J shed 7 bases, with 15 bases lying between them. Germline CDR1 is LNHNV and CDR2 is YYDKDF (reference sequence). The CDR3 loop spans 16 amino acids. This CDR3 reads CATSRDPNREFEKLFF. The CDR3 DNA sequence: TGTGCCACCAGCAGAGATCCCAACAGGGAGTTTGAAAAACTGTTTTTT.

This clone was detected a few times. The V gene is TRBV30, the J gene TRBJ2-5, with 8 bases lining up with TRBD2. V was pared by 2 bases and J by 5 bases, with 10 bases of the junction left unmatched. The CDR3 is made up of 15 amino acids. Germline V gene lookup returns CDR1 GTSNPN and CDR2 SVGIG (reference sequence). The CDR3: CAWSPASGFGETQYF. CDR3 nucleotides: TGTGCCTGGAGTCCAGCTAGCGGGTTCGGGGAGACCCAGTACTTC.

The V gene is TRBV11-2, the J gene TRBJ2-7, with no clear D. The V and J ends lost 5 bases and 2 bases respectively, with 4 bases between them. The CDR3 is made up of 11 amino acids. Germline lookup yields CDR1 SGHAT and CDR2 FQNNGV. The CDR3 DNA follows: TGTGCCAGCAGCGGAACCTACGAGCAGTACTTC. Translated: CASSGTYEQYF. Using reference TRBV11-2 and TRBJ2-7 for the parts outside the CDR3, the full variable domain is EAGVAQSPRYKIIEKRQSVAFWCNPISGHATLYWYQQILGQGPKLLIQFQNNGVVDDSQLPKDRFSAERLKGVDSTLKIQPAKLEDSAVYLCASSGTYEQYFGPGTRLTVT.

The chain recombines TRBV4-2 with TRBJ2-7; D is perhaps TRBD1 (6 bases). Germline V gene sequence: CDR1 LGHNA, CDR2 YNFKEQ. This CDR3 is built from 17 residues. Trimming left V 0 bases short and J 3 bases short, with 18 bases between. The CDR3 nucleotides are TGTGCCAGCAGCCAAGAGGACAGAGCTATGCCCCTCTACGAGCAGTACTTC. Residues: CASSQEDRAMPLYEQYF.

The chain joins TRBV12-2 to TRBJ1-2; the table's D call TRBD1 went unverified against the DNA. TRBV12-2 is tagged as a pseudogene. The CDR3 contains 21 residues. The CDR3 reads CASRFPPATPKPLGGDYGYTF. CDR3 sequence (DNA): TGTGCAAGTCGCTTTCCCCCGGCGACACCGAAACCCCTTGGGGGCGACTATGGCTACACCTTC.

This sequence joins TRBV11-3 and TRBJ2-2, with a weak D call TRBD2 (6 bases). The CDR3 runs 15 residues. V lost 4 bases and J lost 1, with 10 bases in between. Germline CDR1 reads SGHNT; CDR2 reads YENEEA. The DNA of the CDR3 is TGTGCCAGCAGCTCGGTCGGGGGGAACACCGGGGAGCTGTTTTTT. Its translation: CASSSVGGNTGELFF.

The genes are TRBV4-1 and TRBJ1-2; the D is unclear. Germline CDR1 is MGHRA and CDR2 is YSYEKL. Between the trimmed V and J ends, which lost 0 bases and 0 bases, there was a span of 14 bases. The CDR3 is made up of 17 amino acids. The CDR3 spells CASSQEFQQLANYGYTF. The CDR3 region has the DNA TGCGCCAGCAGCCAAGAATTCCAACAACTAGCTAACTATGGCTACACCTTC.

There are a few counts of this clone. V usage is TRBV13 and J usage is TRBJ1-2; D uncertain. The V gene lost 3 bases and the J gene lost 2 bases, with 16 bases spanning the gap. Germline CDR1 reads PRHDT; CDR2 reads FYEKMQ (reference sequence). There are 16 residues in the CDR3. This chain's CDR3 is CASSFTRVLKNYGYTF. The DNA for the CDR3 is TGTGCCAGCAGCTTTACCCGGGTCCTTAAGAACTATGGCTACACCTTC. The whole variable domain, remainder taken from reference TRBV13 and TRBJ1-2, is AAGVIQSPRHLIKEKRETATLKCYPIPRHDTVYWYQQGPGQDPQFLISFYEKMQSDKGSIPDRFSAQQFSDYHSELNMSSLELGDSALYFCASSFTRVLKNYGYTFGSGTRLTVV.

The chain joins TRBV27 to TRBJ2-7; 10 bases are shared with TRBD2. Germline values: CDR1 MNHEY, CDR2 SMNVEV (reference sequence). There are 20 residues in the CDR3. V was clipped by 6 bases and J by 1 base; unmatched bases: 21. The CDR3 reads CASSYRVPLAGAAKSYEQYF. As DNA, the CDR3 is TGTGCCAGCAGCTACCGAGTACCCCTAGCGGGAGCCGCTAAGTCCTACGAGCAGTACTTC.

J is TRBJ2-7 and V is TRBV30; D might be TRBD2 (5 bases). The CDR3 contains 15 residues. V was trimmed by 0 bases and J by 2 bases, leaving 14 bases between them. CDR1 is GTSNPN, CDR2 SVGIG, per germline (reference sequence). CDR3 region: CAWSVRNGITYEQYF. For the CDR3, the DNA is TGTGCCTGGAGTGTACGTAACGGGATTACCTACGAGCAGTACTTC.